This TCR beta chain is from a study of blood T cells in healthy people across ages. Isolation of PBMCs gave at least 7 million cells per sample. Whole-study results and caveats: Whereas aged donors had fewer naive CD4+ cells, long-lived donors had more of them and higher diversity.

Primed by a sample-barcoded 5' primer and a J-beta primer mix, a second PCR proceeded for roughly 7 to 11 cycles. TCRdb re-called the 5' RACE reads with MiXCR, one entry per CDR3 protein. Altogether about 1,600,000 distinct CDR3 sequences are present, 42% being singletons, with the ten largest covering 7.9%. After removal of 4 bases from V and 5 bases from J, the junction contained 4 bases not matched to a gene. CDR3 length: 14 residues. Per germline, CDR1 SGHRS and CDR2 YFSETQ. This clonotype is a singleton in its sample. What it binds is unknown. The sequence derives from a woman under 30 in good health. Sequences were obtained from blood. The chain links TRBV5-1 to TRBJ2-1; 9 nucleotides match TRBD1. The CDR3 sequence: CASSQGQGHNEQFF. For the CDR3, the DNA is TGCGCCAGCAGCCAGGGACAGGGCCACAATGAGCAGTTCTTC.